Sequencing of this T cell receptor (beta chain) was carried out in a study of T cell responses to AZD1222 COVID-19 vaccine. As to this clone: Its antigen is still unknown.

Profiled with immunoSEQ multiplex PCR; TCRdb holds only in-frame clones, not every one. Of some 120,000 clones in the sample, about 90% were seen once. Study-wide results and caveats: Per reports, nearly half of all spike-specific TCRs target regions that are unmutated in variants. Only a handful of AZD1222 recipients were seropositive at baseline. Regions 160-218 and 743-854 held dominance among vaccine-associated CD4 TCRs, which spanned spike. In a largely white British group with more females than males, clonal diversity was possibly underestimated.

CDR1 and CDR2 (germline): MNHEY, SMNVEV (reference sequence). Trimming removed 3 bases from V and 1 base from J, with 10 bases in between. This CDR3 is built from 16 residues. The sequences come from peripheral blood, collected on day 0 of MenACWY control vaccination. The TCR comes from an adult in good health. The chain joins TRBV27 to TRBJ2-6; no firm D call. CDR3 residues: CASSFRRRSGANVLTF. CDR3 DNA: TGTGCCAGCAGTTTTAGAAGACGATCTGGGGCCAACGTCCTGACTTTC.